This T cell receptor beta chain originates from a study of T and B cells in COVID-19 patients. Study as a whole: The recovered patients had mostly mild to moderate COVID-19 with outpatient management. Findings and limits, study-wide: Patients with COVID-19 reportedly showed strongly skewed T cell receptor beta variable and joining gene usage. At recovery TRB diversity and richness exceeded healthy donors, after highly clonal active COVID-19 repertoires. Blood from mildly ill patients while symptomatic, and early samples from severe cases, were scarce.

Comments on this clonotype: The antigen is not known.

TRB rearrangements were amplified by multiplex PCR with BIOMED2 TRB-A/B primers. TCRdb redid the calling of the multiplex PCR reads with MiXCR, one entry per CDR3 protein. The sample has several thousand distinct CDR3 sequences, approximately 28% seen once. Each TRB amplification used roughly 220-550 ng of genomic DNA from blood. V dropped 4 bases and J dropped 2 bases, with 12 bases sitting between them. The CDR3 is 14 amino acids. CDR1 SGHRS and CDR2 YFSETQ come from the germline V gene. Sequencing input: blood. V gene TRBV5-1 combines with J gene TRBJ2-5; D is perhaps TRBD1 or TRBD2 (7 bases each). This sequence originates from a human donor with active COVID-19. CDR3 in DNA: TGCGCCAGCAGCCCGGGGGGACAGCAAGAGACCCAGTACTTC. Residues: CASSPGGQQETQYF.